These 4 T cell receptor beta chains were all obtained from the same sample, sequenced in a study of CD8+ T cells in alopecia areata. Once RNA had been extracted, it was reverse transcribed into cDNA to act as the sequencing template. Generated by immunoSEQ multiplex PCR, the TCRdb table keeps only in-frame clones and is missing some. The record shows about 120,000 clones for this sample, with no singletons present. Sequencing input: lesional skin. Receptor source: a C3H/HeJ mouse with alopecia areata. The strain's MHC type: H2-k.

Comments on this clone: The genes and germline here are from mouse. Read coverage stops 4 residues before the CDR3 terminus; the germline J gene supplies the remainder. This chain links TRBV13-3 with TRBJ2-3, with TRBD2 matching over 7 bases. The CDR3 runs 14 residues. Germline V CDR1 and CDR2: NNHDY, SYVADS. The J segment lost 1 base and the V segment lost 4 bases, leaving 3 bases of the junction unmatched. The CDR3 sequence is CASSNWGGAETLYF. The part of the CDR3 DNA that was read is TGTGCCAGCAGTAACTGGGGCGGTGCAGAA.

There are a few counts of this clone. Gene names and germline match the mouse. With the read ending 4 residues before the CDR3 end, the germline J gene is used to fill in that end. The genes are TRBV1 and TRBJ2-4; 11 bases line up with TRBD2. Germline values: CDR1 NSQYPW, CDR2 LRSPGD (reference sequence). The CDR3 is 16 residues long. CDR3 residues: CTCSADGLGGKNTLYF. The CDR3 DNA, read in part, is TGCACCTGCAGTGCAGATGGACTGGGGGGAAAAAAC. The full variable domain, completed using reference TRBV1 and TRBJ2-4, is VTLLEQNPRWRLVPRGQAVNLRCILKNSQYPWMSWYQQDLQKQLQWLFTLRSPGDKEVKSLPGADYLATRVTDTELRLQVANMSQGRTLYCTCSADGLGGKNTLYFGAGTRLSVL.

This clone was detected only a few times. These gene names are mouse names. The read finishes 4 residues shy of the CDR3 end, and the germline J gene is used to complete it. The chain joins TRBV13-3 to TRBJ2-2; possible D gene TRBD1, 6 bases. Per the germline V gene, CDR1 is NNHDY and CDR2 is SYVADS. This CDR3 contains 17 residues. The V and J ends lost 3 bases and 0 bases respectively, with 15 bases between them. CDR3 loop: CASSGLGQFANTGQLYF. CDR3 DNA, as far as it was read: TGTGCCAGCAGTGGCCTGGGACAATTTGCAAACACCGGG.

Notes on this clone: The gene names here belong to mouse. The read ends 4 residues shy of where the CDR3 ends; the end is completed using the germline J gene. The J gene is TRBJ1-4, the V gene TRBV13-3; 7 bases are shared with TRBD1. The germline CDR1 and CDR2 sequences are NNHDY and SYVADS. This CDR3 is built from 14 residues. With 3 bases clipped from V and 4 bases from J, the junction kept 3 bases outside the gene matches. CDR3 in amino acids: CASSVGDSNERLFF. The sequenced part of the CDR3 DNA is TGTGCCAGCAGTGTAGGGGACAGCAACGAA.